A single sample gave rise to the 10 T cell receptor beta chains below, sequenced in a study of blood T cell repertoires in COVID-19. Sequenced by immunoSEQ multiplex PCR; TCRdb stores in-frame clones only, minus some. This sample yields tens of thousands of clones, of which 70% to 90% are seen a single time; approximately 1.4% belongs to the top ten. Sequencing input: peripheral blood. The origin of the receptors is a human donor in a cohort sampled during active COVID-19.

This chain links TRBV2 with TRBJ2-1; 10 bases align to TRBD2. Germline CDR1 SNHLY, CDR2 FYNNEI. V lost 3 bases, J lost 7 bases, and 6 bases stayed unmatched. This CDR3 comprises 15 residues. In DNA, the CDR3 is TGTGCCAGCAGTGAGCAGCGGGAGGGCCAGAATGAGCAGTTCTTC. Its protein is CASSEQREGQNEQFF.

The chain has TRBV5-1 and TRBJ2-5; D possibly corresponds to TRBD1 (5 bases). The CDR3 consists of 14 residues. The V end lost 0 bases, the J end lost 5 bases, and 11 bases lay between the germline ends. Germline lookup yields CDR1 SGHRS and CDR2 YFSETQ. CDR3 nucleotides: TGCGCCAGCAGCTTGGTGGCAGGGCTGGAGACCCAGTACTTC. Protein sequence: CASSLVAGLETQYF.

This chain connects TRBV16 to TRBJ2-1; possibly TRBD2 for D (5 bases). The V end lost 2 bases, the J end lost 5 bases, and 10 bases lay between the germline ends. This CDR3 comprises 14 residues. Germline V CDR1 and CDR2: KGHSY, FQNENV. CDR3 sequence reads: CASSQRGQDNEQFF. CDR3 nucleotide sequence: TGTGCCAGCAGCCAACGCGGGCAGGACAATGAGCAGTTCTTC.

The chain carries TRBV5-6 and TRBJ2-5; unclear D gene. Deletions cut 1 base from V and 1 base from J, with 5 bases between. Germline CDR1 SGHDT, CDR2 YYEEEE. The CDR3 spans 13 residues. CDR3 sequence: CASSLLPQETQYF. The CDR3 nucleotides read TGTGCCAGCAGCTTGCTACCCCAAGAGACCCAGTACTTC.

This rearrangement joins TRBV11-2 to TRBJ2-3; D gene unclear. The CDR3 totals 11 residues. The V end was cut by 5 bases, the J end by 7 bases, with 7 bases between. From germline, CDR1 is SGHAT and CDR2 FQNNGV. CDR3 sequence reads: CASSIQNTQYF. DNA for the CDR3: TGTGCCAGCAGCATACAGAATACGCAGTATTTT.

The chain uses TRBV6-1 and TRBJ1-1, with 10 bases identical to TRBD1. The J segment lost 4 bases and the V segment lost 4 bases, leaving 12 bases of the junction unmatched. Germline loops: CDR1 MNHNS, CDR2 SASEGT. This CDR3 contains 17 residues. The CDR3 DNA is TGTGCCAGCAGTGCATACCGACCGGGACAGGGGTTCACTGAAGCTTTCTTT. Its protein is CASSAYRPGQGFTEAFF.

In this sample, this clone turned up once. This chain connects TRBV19 to TRBJ2-1; 7 bases line up with TRBD2. The V segment lost 8 bases and the J segment 4 bases; nucleotides outside the gene matches: 5. The CDR3 covers 13 residues. Germline lookup yields CDR1 LNHDA and CDR2 SQIVND (reference sequence). The CDR3: CASSERGYNEQFF. DNA for the CDR3: TGTGCCAGTTCGGAGCGGGGATACAATGAGCAGTTCTTC.

J is TRBJ2-3 and V is TRBV7-2; 10 bases match TRBD2. This CDR3 comprises 16 residues. Germline CDR1 is SGHTA and CDR2 is FQGNSA. Trimming took 3 bases from V and 2 from J; bases not matched to a gene: 5. The CDR3 is CASSFASGRLTDTQYF. The CDR3 DNA follows: TGTGCCAGCAGCTTCGCTAGCGGGAGACTCACAGATACGCAGTATTTT.

Here the CDR3 DNA reads TGCAGCGTTCAAGCGGGGACCTACGAGCAGTACTTC. This gives the protein CSVQAGTYEQYF. The chain has TRBV29-1 and TRBJ2-7; 7 bases map to TRBD2. J gave up 2 bases and V 5 bases, and 3 bases lay outside the gene matches. Germline assignment: CDR1 SQVTM and CDR2 ANQGSEA. The length of the CDR3 is 12 residues.

This rearrangement joins TRBV5-1 to TRBJ2-7; 11 nucleotides align to TRBD2. Trimming at V came to 6 bases and at J to 5 bases, leaving 10 bases not matched to a gene. The CDR3 has 15 amino acids. Per the germline V gene, CDR1 is SGHRS and CDR2 is YFSETQ. The CDR3 sequence is CASTLPTSGSDEQYF. CDR3 bases: TGCGCCAGCACCCTTCCAACTAGCGGGAGTGACGAGCAGTACTTC.